The T cell receptor beta chain described here comes from a study of early T cells in non-severe SARS-CoV-2 infection. Looking at the study overall: Sequencing used unsorted whole-blood bulk RNA, so chains lack pairing. The study, taken as a whole, reports: Matches to VDJdb favored anti-spike CD8 responses and missed private and CD4 specificities.

Molecules of cDNA were individually given unique molecular identifiers that were attached to them. TCRdb re-derived calls from the 5' RACE reads in MiXCR, one entry per CDR3 protein. Of about 30,000 distinct CDR3 sequences in the sample, 5% to 6.5% were seen once. This CDR3 contains 14 residues. V was clipped by 5 bases and J by 0 bases, with 7 bases between them. Germline loops: CDR1 MNHEY, CDR2 SVGEGT. This clonotype was recorded a few times. Its target is not known. The source of this sequence is an adult who was a healthcare worker with PCR-confirmed SARS-CoV-2 infection or an uninfected control (not recorded which). The material sequenced was whole blood. The chain carries TRBV6-2 or TRBV6-3 and TRBJ2-2, with no clear D. The CDR3 region is CASSNRTNTGELFF. In DNA, the CDR3 is TGTGCCAGCAGTAACCGGACGAACACCGGGGAGCTGTTTTTT.